The 8 T cell receptor beta chains in this list originate from one sample, sequenced in a study of T cell changes during pregnancy in multiple sclerosis. This table comes from immunoSEQ multiplex PCR, and its TCRdb copy is limited to in-frame clones, with some not included. This table holds about 77,000 clones, approximately 89% found once. Here the sequenced sample was peripheral blood, taken before pregnancy. Receptors were obtained from a female donor with multiple sclerosis, enrolled in a pregnancy study.

The chain combines TRBV13 with TRBJ2-7, with 9 positions matching TRBD1. Germline V gene sequence: CDR1 PRHDT, CDR2 FYEKMQ (reference sequence). CDR3 size: 14 residues. After removal of 5 bases from V and 4 bases from J, the junction contained 6 bases not matched to a gene. The CDR3: CASSPQGAGYEQYF. In DNA, the CDR3 is TGTGCCAGCAGCCCACAGGGGGCGGGTTACGAGCAGTACTTC.

V gene TRBV5-1 combines with J gene TRBJ2-6; D perhaps matches TRBD1 (6 bases). V lost 5 bases to trimming and J lost 2 bases, with 11 bases between them. Germline CDR1 and CDR2: SGHRS and YFSETQ. The CDR3 extends over 15 amino acids. For the CDR3, the DNA is TGCGCCAGCAGTACCGGGACACCTGGGGCCAACGTCCTGACTTTC. This gives the protein CASSTGTPGANVLTF.

The chain links TRBV2 to TRBJ1-5; TRBD1 is a possible D gene (5 bases). The germline V gene has CDR1 SNHLY and CDR2 FYNNEI. The CDR3 is 14 amino acids. The V end was cut by 3 bases, the J end by 5 bases, with 11 bases between. The CDR3 region has the DNA TGTGCCAGCAGTGAGAGTTTCAGGGATCAGCCCCAGCATTTT. It specifies CASSESFRDQPQHF. Drawing the rest from reference TRBV2 and TRBJ1-5, the complete variable domain is EPEVTQTPSHQVTQMGQEVILRCVPISNHLYFYWYRQILGQKVEFLVSFYNNEISEKSEIFDDQFSVERPDGSNFTLKIRSTKLEDSAMYFCASSESFRDQPQHFGDGTRLSIL.

The chain combines TRBV5-1 with TRBJ1-6; TRBD1 agrees at 7 bases. J gave up 8 bases and V 4 bases, and 6 bases lay outside the gene matches. The germline V gene encodes CDR1 SGHRS and CDR2 YFSETQ. The CDR3 runs to 14 residues. The CDR3 protein is CASSVTGEDSPLHF. DNA of the CDR3: TGCGCCAGCAGCGTTACAGGGGAGGATTCACCCCTCCACTTT.

This chain uses TRBV11-2 with TRBJ1-1, with D possibly matching TRBD1 (5 bases). Trimming stripped 5 bases from V and 0 bases from J, with 10 bases between. CDR1 and CDR2 from the germline V gene are SGHAT and FQNNGV. The CDR3 runs 14 residues. CDR3 bases: TGTGCCAGCAGCCCCTCGGGGGTGAACACTGAAGCTTTCTTT. As protein: CASSPSGVNTEAFF.

The genes are TRBV11-2 and TRBJ1-4, with 8 bases lining up with TRBD1. This CDR3 region has 18 residues. Per the germline V gene, CDR1 is SGHAT and CDR2 is FQNNGV. With 0 bases clipped from V and 4 bases from J, the junction kept 10 bases outside the gene matches. In DNA, the CDR3 is TGTGCCAGCAGCTTAGAGTTTGTCTGGGGACAGGATAATGAAAAACTGTTTTTT. This encodes CASSLEFVWGQDNEKLFF.

V and J are TRBV7-3 and TRBJ2-1; weak D call: TRBD1 (6 bases). V lost 5 bases, J lost 0 bases, and 11 bases lay in between. The CDR3 runs to 15 residues. Per the germline V gene, CDR1 is SGHTA and CDR2 is FQGTGA. The CDR3 loop is CASSTTGLSYNEQFF. DNA for the CDR3: TGTGCCAGCAGCACGACAGGACTCTCCTACAATGAGCAGTTCTTC.

CDR3 DNA sequence: TGCGCCAGCAGGGACAGCTCGAACACCCGCTATGGCTACACCTTC. This codes for CASRDSSNTRYGYTF. This chain links TRBV5-1 with TRBJ1-2; maybe TRBD1 (6 bases). The CDR3 spans 15 residues. CDR1 and CDR2 from the germline V gene are SGHRS and YFSETQ. Trimming pared 5 bases from V and 4 bases from J, leaving 18 bases between.